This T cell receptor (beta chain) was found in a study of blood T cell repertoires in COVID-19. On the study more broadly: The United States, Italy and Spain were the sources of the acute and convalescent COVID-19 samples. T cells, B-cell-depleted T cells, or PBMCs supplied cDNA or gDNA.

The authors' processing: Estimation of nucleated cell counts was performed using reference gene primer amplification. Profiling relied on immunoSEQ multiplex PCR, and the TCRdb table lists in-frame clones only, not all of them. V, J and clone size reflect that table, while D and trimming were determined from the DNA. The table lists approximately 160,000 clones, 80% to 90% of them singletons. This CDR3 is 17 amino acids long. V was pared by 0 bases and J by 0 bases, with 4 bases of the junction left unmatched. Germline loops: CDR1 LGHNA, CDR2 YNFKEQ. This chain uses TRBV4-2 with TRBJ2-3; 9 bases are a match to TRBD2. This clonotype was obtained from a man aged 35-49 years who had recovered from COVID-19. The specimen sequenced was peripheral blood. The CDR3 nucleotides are TGTGCCAGCAGCCAAGAACGACTAGCGGAAAGCACAGATACGCAGTATTTT. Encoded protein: CASSQERLAESTDTQYF.